Each of the 19 T cell receptor beta chains below was sequenced from the same sample in a study of blood T cell repertoires in COVID-19. Libraries were prepared by immunoSEQ multiplex PCR; TCRdb keeps only in-frame clonotypes and omits some of them. In the table there are around 89,000 clones, more than 70% of which are singletons. Source material: peripheral blood. The receptors come from a woman older than 75 with acute or convalescent COVID-19.

The chain links TRBV19 to TRBJ1-2; TRBD1 might be the D (5 bases). The V gene lost 7 bases and the J gene lost 8 bases, with 20 bases spanning the gap. Germline loops: CDR1 LNHDA, CDR2 SQIVND (reference sequence). This CDR3 is built from 14 residues. The CDR3 nucleotides read TGTGCCAGTAACCCCGACTTAGCCCGGGGGGGCTACACCTTC. This sequence encodes CASNPDLARGGYTF.

This clone is a singleton in its sample. The J gene is TRBJ2-7, the V gene TRBV4-1; D may be TRBD2 (6 bases). The germline V gene encodes CDR1 MGHRA and CDR2 YSYEKL. Trimming pared 4 bases from V and 1 base from J, leaving 11 bases between. The length of the CDR3 is 14 residues. CDR3 loop: CASSPRDFSYEQYF. The CDR3 nucleotides read TGCGCCAGCAGCCCCCGGGACTTTTCCTACGAGCAGTACTTC.

The chain links TRBV9 to TRBJ1-4; D is perhaps TRBD1 (5 bases). The germline CDR1 and CDR2 sequences are SGDLS and YYNGEE. Trimming took off 7 bases at V and 4 bases at J, with 14 bases between the two ends. The CDR3 has 14 residues. The CDR3, as DNA: TGTGCCAGCGGAACTCAGGGAATTAATGAAAAACTGTTTTTT. It codes for CASGTQGINEKLFF.

The chain carries TRBV6-5 and TRBJ1-2; D uncertain. V gave up 6 bases and J gave up 8 bases, with 13 bases separating them. The CDR3 runs 12 residues. CDR1 is MNHEY, CDR2 SVGAGI, per germline. CDR3 nucleotide sequence: TGTGCCAGCAGGGAGTTTTTCGGCGGCTACACCTTC. This translates into CASREFFGGYTF.

V and J are TRBV6-2 or TRBV6-3 and TRBJ1-6; D possibly corresponds to TRBD1 (5 bases). The germline V and J ends were trimmed by 5 bases and 10 bases, with 9 bases remaining between them. This CDR3 has 12 amino acids. The germline V gene encodes CDR1 MNHEY and CDR2 SVGEGT. CDR3 amino acids: CASSRGWSPLHF. In DNA form, the CDR3 reads TGTGCCAGCAGTAGGGGATGGTCACCCCTCCACTTT.

The chain is built from TRBV6-2 or TRBV6-3 and TRBJ1-1; the D is unclear. The CDR3 extends over 11 amino acids. Trimming took off 2 bases at V and 11 bases at J, with 9 bases between the two ends. From germline, CDR1 is MNHEY and CDR2 SVGEGT. This CDR3 is CASSYGLPAFF. In nucleotides, the CDR3 is TGTGCCAGCAGTTACGGCCTCCCTGCTTTCTTT.

The chain links TRBV25-1 to TRBJ1-6, with D perhaps TRBD1 (5 bases). V gave up 6 bases and J gave up 9 bases, with 21 bases separating them. The V gene's germline CDR1 is MGHDK and CDR2 SYGVNS. This CDR3 contains 16 residues. The CDR3, as DNA: TGTGCCAGCAGGCCGAGGCAGGGCCTAGATTTTTCACCCCTCCACTTT. Residues: CASRPRQGLDFSPLHF. Variable domain in full (rest from reference TRBV25-1 and TRBJ1-6): EADIYQTPRYLVIGTGKKITLECSQTMGHDKMYWYQQDPGMELHLIHYSYGVNSTEKGDLSSESTVSRIRTEHFPLTLESARPSHTSQYLCASRPRQGLDFSPLHFGNGTRLTVT.

V is TRBV16 and J is TRBJ2-2; no reliable D call. The length of the CDR3 is 13 residues. Germline loops: CDR1 KGHSY, CDR2 FQNENV. Trimming stripped 7 bases from V and 5 bases from J, with 11 bases between. The CDR3 bases are TGTGCCAGCACCCACAAAGCAACCGGGGAGCTGTTTTTT. The encoded protein is CASTHKATGELFF.

The genes are TRBV11-3 and TRBJ1-2, with 7 bases lining up with TRBD1. V dropped 5 bases and J dropped 2; count of bases not matched to a gene: 14. Germline assignment: CDR1 SGHNT and CDR2 YENEEA. The CDR3 consists of 17 residues. CDR3 DNA: TGTGCCAGCAGCCGCGGACAGGCCACCCCTGCAAACTATGGCTACACCTTC. Translating gives CASSRGQATPANYGYTF. Together with reference TRBV11-3 and TRBJ1-2, the CDR3 gives the full variable domain: EAGVVQSPRYKIIEKKQPVAFWCNPISGHNTLYWYLQNLGQGPELLIRYENEEAVDDSQLPKDRFSAERLKGVDSTLKIQPAELGDSAVYLCASSRGQATPANYGYTFGSGTRLTVV.

The chain couples TRBV28 to TRBJ1-3, with TRBD1 matching 11 bases. With 7 bases clipped from V and 3 bases from J, the junction kept 14 bases outside the gene matches. This CDR3 has 18 amino acids. Per germline, CDR1 MDHEN and CDR2 SYDVKM. The CDR3 sequence is CASNRGTGGLRLGNTIYF. The CDR3 DNA is TGTGCCAGCAACCGCGGGACAGGGGGACTGCGTCTTGGAAACACCATATATTTT.

The CDR3 nucleotides are TGCGCCAGCAGCAACACTAGATACAACACCGGGGAGCTGTTTTTT. Its translation: CASSNTRYNTGELFF. The J gene is TRBJ2-2, the V gene TRBV4-1, with D tentatively TRBD2 (5 bases). This CDR3 has 15 residues. Trimming took off 5 bases at V and 2 bases at J, with 12 bases between the two ends. CDR1 and CDR2 from the germline V gene are MGHRA and YSYEKL.

The V call is TRBV5-4, the J call TRBJ2-7; 8 nucleotides align to TRBD1. The CDR3 is 15 amino acids. V lost 5 bases, J lost 0 bases, and 7 bases stayed unmatched. CDR1 is SGHNT and CDR2 is YYREEE in the germline V gene (reference sequence). As DNA, the CDR3 is TGTGCCAGCAGACCCGACAGGGGCCTCTCCTACGAGCAGTACTTC. Its translation: CASRPDRGLSYEQYF. Filled out from reference TRBV5-4 and TRBJ2-7, the complete variable domain reads ETGVTQSPTHLIKTRGQQVTLRCSSQSGHNTVSWYQQALGQGPQFIFQYYREEENGRGNFPPRFSGLQFPNYSSELNVNALELDDSALYLCASRPDRGLSYEQYFGPGTRLTVT.

The chain is built from TRBV7-2 and TRBJ2-7; no definite D call. The CDR3 has 15 amino acids. Trimming shortened V by 5 bases and J by 0 bases, and 14 bases separated the two germline ends. Germline CDR1 SGHTA, CDR2 FQGNSA. CDR3 residues: CASSPPAALSYEQYF. CDR3 coding DNA: TGTGCCAGCAGCCCACCGGCGGCCCTCTCCTACGAGCAGTACTTC.

The J gene is TRBJ2-5, the V gene TRBV5-1, with TRBD1 as a possible D gene (6 bases). The germline V gene has CDR1 SGHRS and CDR2 YFSETQ. CDR3 length: 15 residues. V was pared by 0 bases and J by 0 bases, with 9 bases between. The CDR3 coding sequence is TGCGCCAGCAGCTTGGCCTGGACAGACCAAGAGACCCAGTACTTC. Translating it yields CASSLAWTDQETQYF.

V is TRBV5-1 and J is TRBJ1-1, with D unclear. The CDR3 contains 15 residues. CDR1 and CDR2 (germline): SGHRS, YFSETQ. The ends were cut back, 1 base at V and 4 bases at J, with 14 bases in the middle. The CDR3 nucleotides are TGCGCCAGCAGCTTGCTTCCGGGTAAAGGCACTGAAGCTTTCTTT. Protein sequence: CASSLLPGKGTEAFF.

The chain uses TRBV5-1 and TRBJ1-1, with D perhaps matching TRBD1 (6 bases). CDR3 length: 14 amino acids. Trimming took off 5 bases at V and 5 bases at J, with 16 bases between the two ends. CDR1 SGHRS and CDR2 YFSETQ come from the germline V gene. This chain's CDR3 is CASSTAPRGTEAFF. The CDR3 bases are TGCGCCAGCAGTACTGCACCAAGGGGGACTGAAGCTTTCTTT. Together with reference TRBV5-1 and TRBJ1-1, the CDR3 gives the full variable domain: KAGVTQTPRYLIKTRGQQVTLSCSPISGHRSVSWYQQTPGQGLQFLFEYFSETQRNKGNFPGRFSGRQFSNSRSEMNVSTLELGDSALYLCASSTAPRGTEAFFGQGTRLTVV.

The V call is TRBV5-1, the J call TRBJ2-1; 10 bases line up with TRBD1. The CDR3 sequence is 14 residues long. The V gene end was trimmed by 5 bases and the J gene end by 6 bases; junction bases not matched to a gene: 5. From germline, CDR1 is SGHRS and CDR2 YFSETQ. The CDR3 region has the DNA TGCGCCAGCAGGAGACAGGGGGCGGGCAATGAGCAGTTCTTC. This sequence encodes CASRRQGAGNEQFF.

The chain links TRBV4-2 to TRBJ2-2; 13 bases align to TRBD2. Trimming removed 0 bases from V and 0 bases from J; junction bases left unmatched: 7. The CDR3 has 20 residues. Germline lookup yields CDR1 LGHNA and CDR2 YNFKEQ. The CDR3 protein is CASSQDLTSGGYPNTGELFF. In nucleotides, the CDR3 is TGTGCCAGCAGCCAAGATTTGACTAGCGGGGGGTACCCGAACACCGGGGAGCTGTTTTTT.

The chain has TRBV5-5 and TRBJ1-1, with 8 bases that match TRBD1. J lost 1 base, V lost 2 bases, and 4 bases had no gene match. Germline V CDR1 and CDR2: SGHKS, YYEKEE (reference sequence). The CDR3 covers 15 residues. The CDR3 sequence: CASSLRTGTNTEAFF. The CDR3 nucleotides are TGTGCCAGCAGCTTAAGGACAGGGACGAACACTGAAGCTTTCTTT.